A single T cell receptor beta chain is shown here with its context. Its antigen is not known. The method was immunoSEQ multiplex PCR; TCRdb's version includes in-frame clones alone and lacks a portion of them. In the table there are around 110,000 clones, about 90% of which are singletons. This entry is derived from a study of T cell responses to AZD1222 COVID-19 vaccine. Study conclusions and caveats: The CD4 TCRs associated with vaccination extended across spike and predominated at 160-218 and 743-854. The study sampled repertoires only after the peak T cell response.

Per germline, CDR1 MDHEN and CDR2 SYDVKM. Trimming took 7 bases from V and 6 from J, leaving 18 bases between them. This CDR3 contains 15 residues. This specimen was peripheral blood, taken on day 0 of AZD1222 vaccination. The sequence was obtained from an adult in good health. The chain has TRBV28 and TRBJ2-2; a weak D match, TRBD2 (5 bases). The CDR3 sequence: CASNPGIDLPGELFF. CDR3 sequence (DNA): TGTGCCAGCAATCCGGGGATTGACCTCCCCGGGGAGCTGTTTTTT. The whole variable domain, filled in from reference TRBV28 and TRBJ2-2, reads DVKVTQSSRYLVKRTGEKVFLECVQDMDHENMFWYRQDPGLGLRLIYFSYDVKMKEKGDIPEGYSVSREKKERFSLILESASTNQTSMYLCASNPGIDLPGELFFGEGSRLTVL.